Listed below are T cell receptor beta chains from one sample, sequenced in a study of TIL therapy for anti-PD-1-resistant metastatic lung cancer. Sequencing used immunoSEQ multiplex PCR; TCRdb keeps in-frame clones, though not all of them. The repertoire includes 45,000 to 75,000 clones, about 69% of them detected once, and 5.5% to 8.5% sits in the top ten. Specimen: blood, collected at baseline. Source of these receptors: a person aged 25 to 80 with non-small cell lung cancer. CDR3s include the opening cysteine and the closing phenylalanine or tryptophan. D genes are given only for firm matches. Rows may omit the clone size; those that give it use once, few, many or a size class.

J: TRBJ2-2
size: .
D: .
V: TRBV2
DNA: TGTGCCAGCACCCGAACACCCTCCGGGGAGCTGTTTTTT
CDR3: CASTRTPSGELFF

J: TRBJ1-5
size: .
D: .
V: TRBV5-1
DNA: TGCGCCAGCAGCTTGTCAGGAAATCAGCCCCAGCATTTT
CDR3: CASSLSGNQPQHF

J: TRBJ1-5
size: few
D: .
V: TRBV28
DNA: TGTGCCAGCAGGTATCCTGGAGGGGGCAATCAGCCCCAGCATTTT
CDR3: CASRYPGGGNQPQHF

J: TRBJ1-1
size: .
D: TRBD1
V: TRBV5-1
DNA: TGCGCCAGCAGCTTGAGGGGGGACAGCACTGAAGCTTTCTTT
CDR3: CASSLRGDSTEAFF

J: TRBJ2-7
size: .
D: TRBD1
V: TRBV4-2
DNA: TGTGCCAGCAGCCAAGATCAACAGGGGTACGAGCAGTACTTC
CDR3: CASSQDQQGYEQYF

J: TRBJ2-7
size: .
D: .
V: TRBV5-1
DNA: TGCGCCAGCAGCTACCCAACCCCATCGGAGCAGTACTTC
CDR3: CASSYPTPSEQYF

J: TRBJ2-7
size: .
D: TRBD2
V: TRBV5-1
DNA: TGCGCCAGCAGCGCGTGGACTAGCAGCTACGAGCAGTACTTC
CDR3: CASSAWTSSYEQYF

J: TRBJ2-6
size: .
D: .
V: TRBV7-8
DNA: TGTGCCAGCAGCTTAGGGAACTCTGGGGCCAACGTCCTGACTTTC
CDR3: CASSLGNSGANVLTF

J: TRBJ2-2
size: .
D: .
V: TRBV6-5
DNA: TGTGCCAGCAGCTGGCACTATAACAGGGACGGGGAGCTGTTTTTT
CDR3: CASSWHYNRDGELFF

J: TRBJ1-3
size: .
D: TRBD1
V: TRBV11-2
DNA: TGTGCCAGCAGCTTAGACAGGGGGGGAAACACCATATATTTT
CDR3: CASSLDRGGNTIYF

J: TRBJ2-5
size: .
D: .
V: TRBV6-5
DNA: TGTGCCAGCAGTTACTCGACGTCTGGGGAGACCCAGTACTTC
CDR3: CASSYSTSGETQYF

J: TRBJ2-1
size: .
D: .
V: TRBV28
DNA: TGTGCCAGCAGTGGATCCCGGGACACAACCTACAATGAGCAGTTCTTC
CDR3: CASSGSRDTTYNEQFF

J: TRBJ2-1
size: .
D: TRBD2
V: TRBV11-2
DNA: TGTGCCAGCAGCTCCAGACTAGCAGATTACAATGAGCAGTTCTTC
CDR3: CASSSRLADYNEQFF

J: TRBJ1-5
size: .
D: .
V: TRBV19
DNA: TGTGCCGGCGCTCCGACGGCCAATCAGCCCCAGCATTTT
CDR3: CAGAPTANQPQHF

J: TRBJ1-2
size: .
D: .
V: TRBV14
DNA: TGTGCCAGCAGCCAAGATTCAAGGCCCCCTAACTATGGCTACACCTTC
CDR3: CASSQDSRPPNYGYTF

J: TRBJ1-2
size: .
D: .
V: TRBV15
DNA: TGTGCCACCAGCAGAGATCAGGGTAACTACACCTTC
CDR3: CATSRDQGNYTF

J: TRBJ1-2
size: .
D: TRBD1
V: TRBV7-9
DNA: TGTGCCAGCAGCTCTTGGGACAGAGCAAACTATGGCTACACCTTC
CDR3: CASSSWDRANYGYTF

J: TRBJ1-1
size: .
D: .
V: TRBV7-9
DNA: TGTGCCAGCAGCAAGTCAGGGGTGAACACTGAAGCTTTCTTT
CDR3: CASSKSGVNTEAFF

J: TRBJ2-1
size: .
D: .
V: TRBV10-3
DNA: TGTGCCATCAGTACGGGACGGATCAATGAGCAGTTCTTC
CDR3: CAISTGRINEQFF

J: TRBJ2-7
size: few
D: TRBD2
V: TRBV4-2
DNA: TGTGCCAGCAGCCAAGAAACTAGCGGGGACTACGAGCAGTACTTC
CDR3: CASSQETSGDYEQYF

J: TRBJ1-4
size: .
D: .
V: TRBV6-5
DNA: TGTGCCAGCAGTGGACAGCCGGCGGCTAATGAAAAACTGTTTTTT
CDR3: CASSGQPAANEKLFF

J: TRBJ1-3
size: few
D: .
V: TRBV12-5
DNA: TGTGCTAGTGGTTTCGCTTCTGGAAACACCATATATTTT
CDR3: CASGFASGNTIYF

J: TRBJ1-1
size: .
D: TRBD1
V: TRBV18
DNA: TGTGCCAGCTCACCAATCCGGGACAGGTTAAGTGAAGCTTTCTTT
CDR3: CASSPIRDRLSEAFF

J: TRBJ1-1
size: .
D: .
V: TRBV6-5
DNA: TGTGCCAGCAGAGAGCCGGGAGTCCCTTTGTTTGAAGCTTTCTTT
CDR3: CASREPGVPLFEAFF